Below, 25 T cell receptor beta chains from the same sample are listed, as sequenced in a study of neurological immune-mediated disorders. TCRdb re-called the 5' RACE reads with MiXCR, one entry per CDR3 protein. The sample includes some 71,000 distinct CDR3 sequences, 10% of them seen just once. Time point meaning: longitudinal time-point 1 (baseline). The sequencing sample was made of PBMCs. The source is a man aged 25 to 45 in good health.

This clonotype was recorded many times. This chain joins TRBV20-1 and TRBJ2-1, with 11 bases aligning to TRBD2. Germline loops: CDR1 DFQATT, CDR2 SNEGSKA (reference sequence). This CDR3 is 18 amino acids long. V trimming: 2 bases; J trimming: 0 bases; junction bases outside the gene matches: 9. The CDR3 spells CSARIGSGRAVSYNEQFF. CDR3 nucleotide sequence: TGCAGTGCTAGAATCGGTAGCGGGAGGGCCGTCTCCTACAATGAGCAGTTCTTC.

Only a few counts were recorded for this clonotype. The chain uses TRBV7-9 and TRBJ2-1; the D is unclear. CDR1 is SEHNR and CDR2 is FQNEAQ in the germline V gene (reference sequence). With 7 bases removed from V and 4 bases from J, the gap between germline ends came to 11 bases. The CDR3 is 13 amino acids. In nucleotides, the CDR3 is TGTGCCAGCACACTTACCCAGTACAATGAGCAGTTCTTC. This codes for CASTLTQYNEQFF.

As concerns this clonotype: A much larger clone sits a single nucleotide away, making a read error possible. This chain uses TRBV9 with TRBJ2-7; maybe TRBD2 (9 bases). Trimming removed 4 bases from V and 3 bases from J, with 20 bases in between. This CDR3 has 16 residues. CDR1 is SGDLS, CDR2 YYNGEE, per germline. CDR3 amino acids: CASSTQGASGIYEQYF. For the CDR3, the DNA is TGTGCCAGCAGCACTCAGGGGGCTAGCGGGATCTACGAGCAGTACTTC.

This clonotype appeared many times. The genes are TRBV12-3 or TRBV12-4 and TRBJ2-5, with 10 bases aligning to TRBD1. The CDR3 has 16 amino acids. The ends lost 4 bases at V and 5 bases at J; junction bases unmatched: 10. The CDR3 loop is CASSSRGTGAVETQYF. CDR3 coding DNA: TGTGCCAGCAGTTCCCGCGGGACAGGGGCGGTGGAGACCCAGTACTTC.

This clonotype has at least ten counts. The chain combines TRBV28 with TRBJ2-7; weak D call: TRBD2 (6 bases). This CDR3 comprises 14 residues. Per the germline V gene, CDR1 is MDHEN and CDR2 is SYDVKM. V was pared by 3 bases and J by 4 bases, with 13 bases between. CDR3 sequence reads: CASSLVGRGYEQYF. The CDR3 nucleotides are TGTGCCAGCAGTTTGGTCGGGAGAGGGTACGAGCAGTACTTC.

In this sample, this clonotype turned up many times. The chain has TRBV12-3 or TRBV12-4 and TRBJ2-2, with 10 nucleotides matching TRBD1. J was trimmed by 0 bases and V by 7 bases; bases with no gene match: 5. There are 16 residues in the CDR3. Here the CDR3 DNA reads TGTGCCAGCATCCGACAGGGGGCATCGAACACCGGGGAGCTGTTTTTT. It translates to CASIRQGASNTGELFF.

This clonotype was seen ten or more times. V is TRBV6-6 and J is TRBJ2-7, with 16 nucleotides matching TRBD2. The CDR3 is 16 amino acids. Germline loops: CDR1 MNHNY, CDR2 SVGAGI (reference sequence). Unmatched junction bases numbered 4, after V lost 8 bases and J lost 0 bases. The chain's CDR3 is CASLGLAGGPSYEQYF. In nucleotides, the CDR3 is TGTGCCAGCCTGGGACTAGCGGGAGGGCCCTCCTACGAGCAGTACTTC.

At least ten counts were recorded for this clonotype. The rearrangement links TRBV5-1 to TRBJ2-1; D is undetermined. This CDR3 has 13 residues. Trimming took 1 base from V and 3 from J, leaving 5 bases between them. Germline lookup yields CDR1 SGHRS and CDR2 YFSETQ. Written as DNA, the CDR3 is TGCGCCAGCAGCTTGACGAACTACAATGAGCAGTTCTTC. Translating gives CASSLTNYNEQFF.

This clonotype was detected ten times or more. V gene TRBV9 combines with J gene TRBJ2-2; the D gene is possibly TRBD2 (7 bases). V lost 4 bases and J lost 4, with 17 bases in between. Germline CDR1 reads SGDLS; CDR2 reads YYNGEE. The CDR3 loop spans 16 amino acids. CDR3 DNA sequence: TGTGCCAGCAGCCCTCGGGGGGCTAGCCTCACCGGGGAGCTGTTTTTT. As protein: CASSPRGASLTGELFF.

This clonotype has ten or more counts. In nucleotides, the CDR3 is TGTGCCAGCAGCCCCTGGGCAGCGTCCTCCTACGAGCAGTACTTC. This translates into CASSPWAASSYEQYF. This chain uses TRBV7-2 with TRBJ2-7, with D unclear. V was trimmed by 5 bases and J by 0 bases, leaving 14 bases between them. Germline V gene sequence: CDR1 SGHTA, CDR2 FQGNSA. The CDR3 loop spans 15 amino acids. The full variable domain, completed using reference TRBV7-2 and TRBJ2-7, is GAGVSQSPSNKVTEKGKDVELRCDPISGHTALYWYRQSLGQGLEFLIYFQGNSAPDKSGLPSDRFSAERTGGSVSTLTIQRTQQEDSAVYLCASSPWAASSYEQYFGPGTRLTVT.

The chain is built from TRBV29-1 and TRBJ2-5; D is ambiguous. This CDR3 contains 11 residues. Trimming shortened V by 5 bases and J by 5 bases, and 9 bases separated the two germline ends. Germline CDR1 SQVTM, CDR2 ANQGSEA. For the CDR3, the DNA is TGCAGCGTTCGTGGTGGTGAGACCCAGTACTTC. This sequence encodes CSVRGGETQYF.

This clonotype was recorded many times. V is TRBV5-1 and J is TRBJ2-2, with D possibly being TRBD1 (7 bases). The CDR3 runs 16 residues. The V end lost 6 bases, the J end lost 4 bases, and 19 bases lay between the germline ends. CDR1 is SGHRS, CDR2 YFSETQ, per germline. CDR3 sequence reads: CASNDNPGGGTGELFF. In DNA, the CDR3 is TGCGCCAGCAACGATAACCCAGGGGGAGGCACCGGGGAGCTGTTTTTT.

Comments on this clonotype: This clone may be a read error of a much larger clone one base away. The chain recombines TRBV15 with TRBJ2-7, with D possibly TRBD1 on 5 matching bases. Germline CDR1 LNHNV, CDR2 YYDKDF (reference sequence). Trimming took off 7 bases at V and 6 bases at J, with 19 bases between the two ends. The length of the CDR3 is 14 residues. In DNA, the CDR3 is TGTGCCACCAACAGCAAACAGGCGCTCCGCGAGCAGTACTTC. Protein: CATNSKQALREQYF.

This clonotype was observed at least ten times. The V and J genes are TRBV5-5 and TRBJ2-1; 8 nucleotides match TRBD2. V was clipped by 4 bases and J by 6 bases; unmatched bases: 12. The germline CDR1 and CDR2 sequences are SGHKS and YYEKEE (reference sequence). This CDR3 has 16 residues. The CDR3, as DNA: TGTGCCAGCAGCCCCTTCGGGAGGGCCCCGGGCAATGAGCAGTTCTTC. Translation: CASSPFGRAPGNEQFF. Complete variable domain (other parts from reference TRBV5-5 and TRBJ2-1): DAGVTQSPTHLIKTRGQQVTLRCSPISGHKSVSWYQQVLGQGPQFIFQYYEKEERGRGNFPDRFSARQFPNYSSELNVNALLLGDSALYLCASSPFGRAPGNEQFFGPGTRLTVL.

This clonotype was counted many times. The chain joins TRBV5-1 to TRBJ2-1; D possibly matches TRBD1 or TRBD2 (5 bases each). The CDR3 extends over 14 amino acids. The V end was cut by 6 bases, the J end by 8 bases, with 18 bases between. Germline values: CDR1 SGHRS, CDR2 YFSETQ. The CDR3 DNA reads as TGCGCCAGCACCCTCGGGGCTAGCACGTATGAGCAGTTCTTC. This gives the protein CASTLGASTYEQFF.

This clonotype has at least ten counts. The gene calls are TRBV15 and TRBJ2-2; D is undetermined. This CDR3 has 15 residues. Per germline, CDR1 LNHNV and CDR2 YYDKDF (reference sequence). V was clipped by 0 bases and J by 1 base, with 6 bases between them. CDR3 sequence (DNA): TGTGCCACCAGCAGAGACTCTGGGAACACCGGGGAGCTGTTTTTT. It translates to CATSRDSGNTGELFF.

As regards this clonotype: A much larger clonotype is one base distant, so this may be a read error. The chain is built from TRBV5-1 and TRBJ2-3, with D tentatively TRBD2 (6 bases). CDR3 length: 13 amino acids. The germline gives CDR1 SGHRS, CDR2 YFSETQ. With 4 bases removed from V and 8 bases from J, the gap between germline ends came to 14 bases. CDR3 coding DNA: TGCGCCAGCAGCGAGAGACTAGTAGTTACGCAGTATTTT. Amino acids: CASSERLVVTQYF.

This clonotype showed up many times. The chain is built from TRBV5-1 and TRBJ2-1; D may be TRBD1 (6 bases). V gave up 3 bases and J gave up 2 bases, with 12 bases separating them. Per the germline V gene, CDR1 is SGHRS and CDR2 is YFSETQ. The CDR3 is made up of 15 amino acids. CDR3 in amino acids: CASSSVDRTYNEQFF. In DNA, the CDR3 is TGCGCCAGCAGCTCGGTCGACAGGACCTACAATGAGCAGTTCTTC.

This clonotype was picked up many times. The rearrangement uses TRBV20-1 and TRBJ2-3; 9 nucleotides line up with TRBD1. The CDR3 extends over 14 amino acids. CDR1 is DFQATT and CDR2 is SNEGSKA in the germline V gene (reference sequence). J gave up 4 bases and V 4 bases, and 6 bases lay outside the gene matches. Here the CDR3 reads CSANAGTGPDTQYF. The CDR3 nucleotides are TGCAGTGCTAACGCCGGGACAGGGCCAGATACGCAGTATTTT.

This clonotype was seen ten or more times. The chain uses TRBV4-1 and TRBJ2-7; D perhaps matches TRBD2 (6 bases). The germline gives CDR1 MGHRA, CDR2 YSYEKL. The CDR3 is 15 residues long. Trimming shortened V by 1 base and J by 4 bases, and 14 bases separated the two germline ends. CDR3 region: CASSQGPGVSYEQYF. For the CDR3, the DNA is TGCGCCAGCAGCCAAGGACCGGGAGTCAGTTACGAGCAGTACTTC.

This clonotype has at least ten counts. The rearrangement uses TRBV5-1 and TRBJ2-5, with 7 bases identical to TRBD1. Germline-derived CDR1 and CDR2 are SGHRS and YFSETQ. The CDR3 totals 15 residues. V gave up 4 bases and J gave up 5 bases; unmatched junction bases: 11. The chain's CDR3 is CASSQVGQVQETQYF. The CDR3 region has the DNA TGCGCCAGCAGCCAAGTCGGACAGGTCCAGGAGACCCAGTACTTC.

In this sample, this clonotype turned up many times. The J gene is TRBJ2-3, the V gene TRBV12-3 or TRBV12-4, with 7 bases fitting TRBD2. This CDR3 comprises 14 residues. The V gene end was trimmed by 4 bases and the J gene end by 4 bases; junction bases not matched to a gene: 5. The CDR3 region has the DNA TGTGCCAGCAGTTCTAGCGGAGGGGCAGATACGCAGTATTTT. Protein: CASSSSGGADTQYF.

This clonotype was detected ten times or more. The chain has TRBV27 and TRBJ2-1; D unresolved. The CDR3 covers 12 residues. Germline V lookup: CDR1 MNHEY, CDR2 SMNVEV (reference sequence). Trimming removed 5 bases at V and 7 bases at J, with 9 bases between. The CDR3 nucleotides are TGTGCCAGCAGTACCGGTAGGAATGAGCAGTTCTTC. It specifies CASSTGRNEQFF.

In its sample, this clonotype was seen a few times. A much larger clonotype is one base distant, so this may be a read error. V usage is TRBV7-8 and J usage is TRBJ2-1; D is ambiguous. CDR1 is SGHVS and CDR2 is FQNEAQ in the germline V gene. V gave up 0 bases and J gave up 0 bases, with 12 bases separating them. The CDR3 spans 17 residues. DNA of the CDR3: TGTGCCAGCAGCTTAGCCCTCAGGTCGGACTCCTACAATGAGCAGTTCTTC. Protein sequence: CASSLALRSDSYNEQFF. The variable domain in full, completed from reference TRBV7-8 and TRBJ2-1, reads GAGVSQSPRYKVAKRGQDVALRCDPISGHVSLFWYQQALGQGPEFLTYFQNEAQLDKSGLPSDRFFAERPEGSVSTLKIQRTQQEDSAVYLCASSLALRSDSYNEQFFGPGTRLTVL.

A few counts support this clonotype. The chain has TRBV2 and TRBJ2-5; D not certain. V was shortened by 2 bases and J by 1 base, with 14 bases between the two germline ends. Germline V lookup: CDR1 SNHLY, CDR2 FYNNEI. This CDR3 is 16 amino acids long. CDR3 amino acids: CASSEQVSSAQETQYF. CDR3 DNA sequence: TGTGCCAGCAGTGAACAGGTGTCTTCAGCCCAAGAGACCCAGTACTTC.